Below are 20 T cell receptor beta chains sequenced from a single sample in a study of cytomegalovirus exposure and HLA in healthy donors (dated 2017 in TCRdb). Receptor amplification or capture employed the immunoSEQ multiplex PCR assay. As stored in TCRdb, this immuneACCESS dataset retains in-frame rearrangements with V and J assigned. A fraction of the clones does not appear; measured against another copy, unresolved V genes explain less than half of the discrepancy, and the remainder lacks a known reason. In this sample the table shows about 88,000 clones, 84% of which occur a single time. 12% of the sample lies in the top ten. The sequencing sample was made of PBMCs. These receptors were obtained from a woman aged 18-35 years in good health and CMV-seropositive.

The chain combines TRBV4-2 with TRBJ2-7; the match to TRBD2 covers 10 bases. V lost 4 bases and J lost 2; bases outside the gene matches: 5. The CDR3 has 15 amino acids. Germline V gene data show CDR1 as LGHNA and CDR2 as YNFKEQ. The CDR3 region has the DNA TGTGCCAGCAGCCCCAAGCGGGGGGGAACCTACGAGCAGTACTTC. This sequence encodes CASSPKRGGTYEQYF.

This clone has more than one count but fewer than ten. The chain links TRBV7-9 to TRBJ1-1; TRBD1 is a possible D gene (5 bases). Per the germline V gene, CDR1 is SEHNR and CDR2 is FQNEAQ (reference sequence). The CDR3 totals 10 residues. The chain's CDR3 is CGVGGTEAFF. DNA for the CDR3: TGTGGGGTGGGGGGGACTGAAGCTTTCTTT.

The CDR3 spells CASSEDRVETEAFF. In DNA, the CDR3 is TGTGCCAGCAGCGAGGACAGGGTGGAAACTGAAGCTTTCTTT. This chain joins TRBV7-2 and TRBJ1-1; 8 bases line up with TRBD1. The CDR3 length is 14 residues. Germline values: CDR1 SGHTA, CDR2 FQGNSA. The V gene end was trimmed by 5 bases and the J gene end by 5 bases; junction bases not matched to a gene: 7.

This sequence joins TRBV5-1 and TRBJ2-7; 12 positions match TRBD2. Germline V lookup: CDR1 SGHRS, CDR2 YFSETQ. Trimming at V came to 4 bases and at J to 4 bases, leaving 12 bases not matched to a gene. The CDR3 extends over 17 amino acids. This chain's CDR3 is CASSRGDSGLAGYEQYF. Written as DNA, the CDR3 is TGCGCCAGCAGCCGGGGAGATAGTGGACTAGCGGGGTACGAGCAGTACTTC.

In its sample, this clone was seen a few times. This chain uses TRBV28 with TRBJ2-2, with no clear D. The V end was cut by 3 bases, the J end by 9 bases, with 14 bases between. Germline-derived CDR1 and CDR2 are MDHEN and SYDVKM. This CDR3 spans 14 amino acids. The CDR3 sequence is CASSFPVASRELFF. Here the CDR3 DNA reads TGTGCCAGCAGTTTCCCCGTCGCGTCCCGGGAGCTGTTTTTT.

This clone came up a few times. The CDR3 here is CSVEDQGLGRYNEQFF. The CDR3 DNA reads TGCAGCGTTGAAGATCAAGGACTAGGTCGTTACAATGAGCAGTTCTTC. The chain is built from TRBV29-1 and TRBJ2-1; TRBD2 matches at 7 bases. V gave up 0 bases and J gave up 4 bases; unmatched junction bases: 9. The CDR3 spans 16 residues. Germline V gene data show CDR1 as SQVTM and CDR2 as ANQGSEA.

The chain is built from TRBV5-1 and TRBJ2-5, with D perhaps TRBD2 (6 bases). Deletions cut 10 bases from V and 5 bases from J, with 18 bases between. From germline, CDR1 is SGHRS and CDR2 YFSETQ. This CDR3 comprises 13 residues. The CDR3 sequence is CARNRGKRETQYF. The CDR3 nucleotides read TGCGCCCGTAATCGGGGGAAAAGGGAGACCCAGTACTTC.

The CDR3 DNA is TGTGCCAGCAGCCTAACCGACAGGCTTGTCGGCTACACCTTC. It specifies CASSLTDRLVGYTF. This sequence joins TRBV5-6 and TRBJ1-2; D is perhaps TRBD1 (6 bases). CDR3 size: 14 residues. CDR1 and CDR2 from the germline V gene are SGHDT and YYEEEE. V lost 4 bases, J lost 8 bases, and 18 bases lay in between.

This clone was seen a handful of times. The CDR3 sequence is CASSTRVPYGYTF. The CDR3 coding sequence is TGTGCCAGCAGCACCAGGGTACCCTATGGCTACACCTTC. The chain carries TRBV7-8 and TRBJ1-2; the D gene is possibly TRBD1 (5 bases). Deletions cut 5 bases from V and 4 bases from J, with 11 bases between. From germline, CDR1 is SGHVS and CDR2 FQNEAQ. The CDR3 is 13 residues long.

The chain combines TRBV4-3 with TRBJ2-2; possible D gene TRBD2, 5 bases. In germline, CDR1 is LGHNA, CDR2 YSLEER. Trimming took 4 bases from V and 2 from J, leaving 17 bases between them. The CDR3 loop spans 17 amino acids. The CDR3 region has the DNA TGCGCCAGCAGCCCCAAAAGTAGCGCCCAAAACACCGGGGAGCTGTTTTTT. It translates to CASSPKSSAQNTGELFF.

This chain uses TRBV2 with TRBJ2-4, with D possibly TRBD2 on 7 matching bases. Germline-derived CDR1 and CDR2 are SNHLY and FYNNEI. The V gene lost 4 bases and the J gene lost 10 bases, with 11 bases spanning the gap. The CDR3 runs to 12 residues. In DNA form, the CDR3 reads TGTGCCAGCAGTGTGGGGAGGGGGATTCAGTACTTC. Translated, it gives CASSVGRGIQYF. Full variable domain (remainder filled in from reference TRBV2 and TRBJ2-4): EPEVTQTPSHQVTQMGQEVILRCVPISNHLYFYWYRQILGQKVEFLVSFYNNEISEKSEIFDDQFSVERPDGSNFTLKIRSTKLEDSAMYFCASSVGRGIQYFGAGTRLSVL.

A word on this clone: Within the sample, other DNA sequences also encode this same CDR3. For the CDR3, the DNA is TGTGCCAGTAGTGCGGGGGACACTGAAGCTTTCTTT. Translating it yields CASSAGDTEAFF. The chain is built from TRBV19 and TRBJ1-1, with D possibly TRBD1 on 5 matching bases. From germline, CDR1 is LNHDA and CDR2 SQIVND (reference sequence). This CDR3 is 12 amino acids long. The germline V and J ends were trimmed by 5 bases and 3 bases, with 7 bases remaining between them.

The rearrangement joins TRBV7-2 to TRBJ2-7, with a weak D call TRBD1 (5 bases). The germline V and J ends were trimmed by 0 bases and 3 bases, with 15 bases remaining between them. The V gene's germline CDR1 is SGHTA and CDR2 FQGNSA. This CDR3 region has 16 residues. The CDR3 DNA reads as TGTGCCAGCAGCTTAGCTCTAAGGTACAGGATCTACGAGCAGTACTTC. Protein product: CASSLALRYRIYEQYF.

This clone turned up a few times. V is TRBV6-5 and J is TRBJ2-7; 7 bases line up with TRBD2. In germline, CDR1 is MNHEY, CDR2 SVGAGI. The V gene end was trimmed by 2 bases and the J gene end by 5 bases; junction bases not matched to a gene: 3. This CDR3 region has 13 residues. The CDR3 protein is CASSYERGHEQYF. DNA of the CDR3: TGTGCCAGCAGTTACGAGCGGGGACACGAGCAGTACTTC.

The chain carries TRBV6-5 and TRBJ1-2; D uncertain. This CDR3 is 13 amino acids long. Germline CDR1 and CDR2: MNHEY and SVGAGI. The V end was cut by 2 bases, the J end by 7 bases, with 11 bases between. CDR3 coding DNA: TGTGCCAGCAGTTACCGGACTCAAACTGGCTACACCTTC. Translating gives CASSYRTQTGYTF.

This clone was seen a handful of times. The chain employs TRBV7-2 and TRBJ2-7; 7 bases fit TRBD1. Looked up from germline, CDR1 is SGHTA and CDR2 is FQGNSA. V shed 4 bases, J shed 0 bases, and the junction held 3 bases outside the gene matches. This CDR3 region has 14 residues. The CDR3 loop is CASSYGTVSYEQYF. The CDR3 region has the DNA TGTGCCAGCAGCTACGGGACAGTCTCCTACGAGCAGTACTTC.

This chain connects TRBV9 to TRBJ2-7; TRBD1 is a possible D gene (6 bases). Trimming cost V 6 bases and J 0 bases, with 13 bases left between them. Germline V CDR1 and CDR2: SGDLS, YYNGEE. The CDR3 has 14 residues. The DNA for the CDR3 is TGTGCCAGCACCCCAGGGGCCAGCTCCTACGAGCAGTACTTC. Its translation: CASTPGASSYEQYF.

This clone showed up just once. This chain connects TRBV27 to TRBJ1-4; tentatively, D is TRBD1 (5 bases). Germline loops: CDR1 MNHEY, CDR2 SMNVEV (reference sequence). Trimming took 10 bases from V and 5 from J, leaving 20 bases between them. The CDR3 is 15 amino acids. CDR3 region: CATGEDGAGNEKLFF. The CDR3 DNA follows: TGTGCCACTGGGGAGGACGGGGCAGGGAATGAAAAACTGTTTTTT.

V is TRBV28 and J is TRBJ1-1, with a possible D match to TRBD1 (5 bases). Germline V gene lookup returns CDR1 MDHEN and CDR2 SYDVKM. There are 11 residues in the CDR3. The ends were cut back, 5 bases at V and 13 bases at J, with 14 bases in the middle. The CDR3 DNA is TGTGCCAGCAGTCCTGGGTTCGGGGGTTTCTTT. Translated, it gives CASSPGFGGFF.

The chain uses TRBV30 and TRBJ2-3; D is unresolved. CDR1 is GTSNPN, CDR2 SVGIG, per germline (reference sequence). Trimming pared 1 base from V and 3 bases from J, leaving 14 bases between. This CDR3 comprises 15 residues. CDR3 protein: CAWSDGGSSTDTQYF. The DNA of the CDR3 is TGTGCCTGGAGTGACGGCGGTAGCTCAACAGATACGCAGTATTTT.